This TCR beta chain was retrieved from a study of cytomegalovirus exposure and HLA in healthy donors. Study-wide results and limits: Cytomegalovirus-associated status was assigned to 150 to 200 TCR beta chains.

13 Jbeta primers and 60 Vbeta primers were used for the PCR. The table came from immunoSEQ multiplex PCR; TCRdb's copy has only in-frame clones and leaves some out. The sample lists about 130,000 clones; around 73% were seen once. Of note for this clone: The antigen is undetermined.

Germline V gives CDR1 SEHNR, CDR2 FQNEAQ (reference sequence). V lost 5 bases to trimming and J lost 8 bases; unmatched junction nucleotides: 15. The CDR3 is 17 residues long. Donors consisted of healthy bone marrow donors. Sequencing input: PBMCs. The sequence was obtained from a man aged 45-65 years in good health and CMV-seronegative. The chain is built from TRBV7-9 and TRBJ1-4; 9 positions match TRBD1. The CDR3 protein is CASSTRGGGQGGEKLFF. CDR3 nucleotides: TGTGCCAGCAGCACTAGGGGTGGGGGACAGGGAGGCGAAAAACTGTTTTTT.